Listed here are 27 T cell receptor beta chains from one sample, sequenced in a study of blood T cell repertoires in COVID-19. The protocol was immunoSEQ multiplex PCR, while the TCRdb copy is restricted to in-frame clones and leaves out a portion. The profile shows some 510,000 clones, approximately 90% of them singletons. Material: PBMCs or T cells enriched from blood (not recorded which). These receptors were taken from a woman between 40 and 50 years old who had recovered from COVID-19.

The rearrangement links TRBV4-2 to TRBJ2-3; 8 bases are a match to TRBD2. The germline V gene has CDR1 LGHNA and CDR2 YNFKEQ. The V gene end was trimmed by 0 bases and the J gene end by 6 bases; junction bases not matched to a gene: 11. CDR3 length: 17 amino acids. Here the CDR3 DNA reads TGTGCCAGCAGCCAAGATCAATACGGGAGGGCCTCGGATACGCAGTATTTT. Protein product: CASSQDQYGRASDTQYF.

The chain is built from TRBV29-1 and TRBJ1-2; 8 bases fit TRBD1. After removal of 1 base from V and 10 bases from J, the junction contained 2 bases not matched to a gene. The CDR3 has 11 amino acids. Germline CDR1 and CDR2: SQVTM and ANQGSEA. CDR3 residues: CSVEGTGFYTF. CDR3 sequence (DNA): TGCAGCGTTGAAGGGACAGGGTTCTACACCTTC.

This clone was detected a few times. CDR3 loop: CASSMGPWGEGQPQHF. For the CDR3, the DNA is TGTGCCAGCAGCATGGGTCCCTGGGGAGAGGGTCAGCCCCAGCATTTT. J is TRBJ1-5 and V is TRBV9; D call uncertain. CDR1 and CDR2 from the germline V gene are SGDLS and YYNGEE. This CDR3 region has 16 residues. V lost 4 bases and J lost 6, with 20 bases in between.

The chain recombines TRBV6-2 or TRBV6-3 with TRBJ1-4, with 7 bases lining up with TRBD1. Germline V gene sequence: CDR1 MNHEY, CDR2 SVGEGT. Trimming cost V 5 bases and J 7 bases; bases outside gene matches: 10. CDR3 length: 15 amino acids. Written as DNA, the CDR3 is TGTGCCAGCAGTCCACTATCGACAGGGAGTGAAAAACTGTTTTTT. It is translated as CASSPLSTGSEKLFF.

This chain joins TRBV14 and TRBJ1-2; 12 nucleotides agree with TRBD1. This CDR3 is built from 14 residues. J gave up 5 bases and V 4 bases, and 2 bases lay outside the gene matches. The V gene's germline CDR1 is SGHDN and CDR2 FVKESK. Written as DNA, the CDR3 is TGTGCCAGCAGCCCGGGACAGGGGGCTTATGGCTACACCTTC. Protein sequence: CASSPGQGAYGYTF.

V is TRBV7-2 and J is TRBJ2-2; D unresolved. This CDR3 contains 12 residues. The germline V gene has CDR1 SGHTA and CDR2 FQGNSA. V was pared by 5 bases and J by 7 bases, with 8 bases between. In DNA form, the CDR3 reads TGTGCCAGCAGCCCGCGGTTCGGGGAGCTGTTTTTT. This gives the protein CASSPRFGELFF.

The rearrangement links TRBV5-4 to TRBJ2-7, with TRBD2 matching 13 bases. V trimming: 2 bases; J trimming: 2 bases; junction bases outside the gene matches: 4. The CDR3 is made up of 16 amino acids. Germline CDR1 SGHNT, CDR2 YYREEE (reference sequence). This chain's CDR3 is CASSFTLAGGTYEQYF. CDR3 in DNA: TGTGCCAGCAGCTTTACACTAGCGGGAGGGACCTACGAGCAGTACTTC.

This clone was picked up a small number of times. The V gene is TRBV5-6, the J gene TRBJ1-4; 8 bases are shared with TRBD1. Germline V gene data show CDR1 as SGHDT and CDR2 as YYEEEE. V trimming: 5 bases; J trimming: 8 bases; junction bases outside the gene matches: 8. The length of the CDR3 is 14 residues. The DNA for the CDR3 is TGTGCCAGCAGGCACTTGACAGGGGACGAAAAACTGTTTTTT. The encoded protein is CASRHLTGDEKLFF.

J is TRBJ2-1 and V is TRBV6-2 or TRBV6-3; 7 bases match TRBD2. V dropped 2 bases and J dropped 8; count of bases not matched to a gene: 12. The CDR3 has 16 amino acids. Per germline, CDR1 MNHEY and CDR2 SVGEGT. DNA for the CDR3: TGTGCCAGCAGTTACCTCCCGGTCGGAGCGGGATATGAGCAGTTCTTC. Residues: CASSYLPVGAGYEQFF.

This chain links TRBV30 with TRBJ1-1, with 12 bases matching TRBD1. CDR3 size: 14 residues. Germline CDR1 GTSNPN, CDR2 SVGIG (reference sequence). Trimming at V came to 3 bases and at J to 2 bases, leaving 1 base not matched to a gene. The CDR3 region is CAWRGQGANTEAFF. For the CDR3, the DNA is TGTGCCTGGAGGGGACAGGGGGCAAACACTGAAGCTTTCTTT.

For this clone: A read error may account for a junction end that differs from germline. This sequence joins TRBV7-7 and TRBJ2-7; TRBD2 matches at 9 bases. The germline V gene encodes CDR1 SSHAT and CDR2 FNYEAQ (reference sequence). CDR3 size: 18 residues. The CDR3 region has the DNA TGTGCTAGCAGCTTAGAAGGAGCGGGAGGCCCGAGCTCCTACGAGCAGTACTTC. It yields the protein CASSLEGAGGPSSYEQYF.

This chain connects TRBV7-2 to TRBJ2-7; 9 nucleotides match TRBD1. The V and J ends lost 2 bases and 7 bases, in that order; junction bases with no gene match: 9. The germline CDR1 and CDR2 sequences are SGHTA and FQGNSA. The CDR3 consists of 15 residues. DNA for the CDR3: TGTGCCAGCAGCTTAATGACAGGGGGTTTGTCGGAGCAGTACTTC. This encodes CASSLMTGGLSEQYF.

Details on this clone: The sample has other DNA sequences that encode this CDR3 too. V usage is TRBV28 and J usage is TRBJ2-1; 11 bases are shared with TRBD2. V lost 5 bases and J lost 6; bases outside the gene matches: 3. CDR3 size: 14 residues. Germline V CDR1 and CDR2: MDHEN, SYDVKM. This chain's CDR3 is CASSRLAGGNEQFF. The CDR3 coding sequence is TGTGCCAGCAGTCGGCTAGCGGGAGGCAATGAGCAGTTCTTC.

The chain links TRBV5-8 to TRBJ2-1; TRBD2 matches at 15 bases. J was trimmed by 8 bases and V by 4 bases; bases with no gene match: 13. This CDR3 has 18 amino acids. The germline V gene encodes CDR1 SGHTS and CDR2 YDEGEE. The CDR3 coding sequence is TGTGCCAGCAGCCCGAGTCCTCGGACTAGCGGGAGGGCCTATGAGCAGTTCTTC. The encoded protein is CASSPSPRTSGRAYEQFF.

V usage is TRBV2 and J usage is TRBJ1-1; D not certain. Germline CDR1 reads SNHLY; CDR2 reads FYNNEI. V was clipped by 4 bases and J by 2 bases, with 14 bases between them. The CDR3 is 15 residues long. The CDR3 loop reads CASSVRRFANTEAFF. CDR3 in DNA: TGTGCCAGCAGTGTTAGGCGGTTCGCAAACACTGAAGCTTTCTTT.

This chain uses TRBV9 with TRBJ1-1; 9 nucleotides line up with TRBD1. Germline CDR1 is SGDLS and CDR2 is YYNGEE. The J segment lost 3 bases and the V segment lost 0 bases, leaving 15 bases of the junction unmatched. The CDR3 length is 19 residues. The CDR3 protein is CASSVEGITGGAEDTEAFF. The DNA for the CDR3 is TGTGCCAGCAGCGTAGAGGGGATAACAGGGGGCGCCGAGGACACTGAAGCTTTCTTT.

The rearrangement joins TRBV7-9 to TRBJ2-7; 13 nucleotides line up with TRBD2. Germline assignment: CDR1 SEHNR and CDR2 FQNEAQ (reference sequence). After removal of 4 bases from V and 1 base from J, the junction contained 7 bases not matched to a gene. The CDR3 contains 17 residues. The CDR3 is CASSWTSGRRLSYEQYF. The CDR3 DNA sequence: TGTGCCAGCAGCTGGACTAGCGGGAGAAGATTATCCTACGAGCAGTACTTC.

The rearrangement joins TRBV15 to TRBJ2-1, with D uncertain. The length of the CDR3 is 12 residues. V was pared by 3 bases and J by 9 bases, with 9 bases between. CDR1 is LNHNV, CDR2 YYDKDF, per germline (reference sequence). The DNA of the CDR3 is TGTGCCACCAGCAGGAGGCTGGGTGAGCAGTTCTTC. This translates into CATSRRLGEQFF.

The CDR3 loop reads CASSRQVNQPQHF. CDR3 sequence (DNA): TGTGCCAGCAGCAGACAGGTCAATCAGCCCCAGCATTTT. This chain uses TRBV12-3 or TRBV12-4 with TRBJ1-5; TRBD1 is a possible D gene (6 bases). The CDR3 spans 13 residues. Trimming removed 6 bases at V and 3 bases at J, with 9 bases between.

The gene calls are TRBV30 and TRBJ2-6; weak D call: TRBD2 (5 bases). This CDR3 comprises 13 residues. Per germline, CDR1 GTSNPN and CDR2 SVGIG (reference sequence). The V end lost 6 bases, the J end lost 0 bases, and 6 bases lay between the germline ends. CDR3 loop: CACGDSGANVLTF. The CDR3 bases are TGTGCCTGCGGGGACTCTGGGGCCAACGTCCTGACTTTC.

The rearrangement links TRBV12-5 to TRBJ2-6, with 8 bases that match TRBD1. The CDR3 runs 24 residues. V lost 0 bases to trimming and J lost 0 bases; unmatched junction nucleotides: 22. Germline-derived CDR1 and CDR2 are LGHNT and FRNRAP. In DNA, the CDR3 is TGTGCTAGTGGTTTGGTCGACTCTCATATCGTACCGGGACAGGCTAACTCTGGGGCCAACGTCCTGACTTTC. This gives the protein CASGLVDSHIVPGQANSGANVLTF.

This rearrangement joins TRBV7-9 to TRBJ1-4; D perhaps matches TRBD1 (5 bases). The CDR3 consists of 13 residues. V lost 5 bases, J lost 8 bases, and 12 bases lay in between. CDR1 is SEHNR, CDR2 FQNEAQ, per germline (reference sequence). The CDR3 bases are TGTGCCAGCAGCCCCCCGGGACTGGAAAAACTGTTTTTT. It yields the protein CASSPPGLEKLFF.

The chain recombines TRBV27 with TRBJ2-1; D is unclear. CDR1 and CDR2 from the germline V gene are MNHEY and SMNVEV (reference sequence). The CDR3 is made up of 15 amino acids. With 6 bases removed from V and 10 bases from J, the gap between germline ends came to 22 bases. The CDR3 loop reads CASRITWSAVQEQFF. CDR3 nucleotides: TGTGCCAGCAGGATTACGTGGTCCGCCGTACAGGAGCAGTTCTTC.

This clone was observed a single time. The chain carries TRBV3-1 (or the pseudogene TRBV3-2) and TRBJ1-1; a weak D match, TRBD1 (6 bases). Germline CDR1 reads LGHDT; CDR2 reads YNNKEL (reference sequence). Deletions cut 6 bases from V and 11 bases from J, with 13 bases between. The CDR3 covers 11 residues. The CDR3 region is CASRTGGRAFF. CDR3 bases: TGTGCCAGCAGAACGGGGGGGCGGGCTTTCTTT.

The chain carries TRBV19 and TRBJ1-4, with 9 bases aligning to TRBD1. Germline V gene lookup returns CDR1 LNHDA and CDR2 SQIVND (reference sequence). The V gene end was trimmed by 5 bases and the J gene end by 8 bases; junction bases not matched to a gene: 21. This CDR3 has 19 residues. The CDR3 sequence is CASSRGVGQSGTGPEKLFF. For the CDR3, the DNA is TGTGCCAGTAGTCGAGGGGTGGGCCAATCCGGGACAGGGCCCGAAAAACTGTTTTTT.

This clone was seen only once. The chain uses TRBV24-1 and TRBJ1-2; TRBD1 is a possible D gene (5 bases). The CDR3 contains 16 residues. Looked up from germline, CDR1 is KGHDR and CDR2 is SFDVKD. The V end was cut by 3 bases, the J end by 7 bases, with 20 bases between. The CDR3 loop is CATSDGGWGLPLGYTF. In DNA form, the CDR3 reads TGTGCCACCAGTGATGGCGGGTGGGGACTCCCGCTTGGCTACACCTTC.

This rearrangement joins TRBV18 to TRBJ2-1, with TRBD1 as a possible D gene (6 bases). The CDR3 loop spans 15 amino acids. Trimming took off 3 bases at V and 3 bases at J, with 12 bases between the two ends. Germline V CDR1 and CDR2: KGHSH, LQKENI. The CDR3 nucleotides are TGTGCCAGCTCACCGGGACACCCCGGCTACAATGAGCAGTTCTTC. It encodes CASSPGHPGYNEQFF. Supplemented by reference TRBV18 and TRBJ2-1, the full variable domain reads NAGVMQNPRHLVRRRGQEARLRCSPMKGHSHVYWYRQLPEEGLKFMVYLQKENIIDESGMPKERFSAEFPKEGPSILRIQQVVRGDSAAYFCASSPGHPGYNEQFFGPGTRLTVL.